This entry is about one T cell receptor (beta chain). Its specificity is unknown. The sample belongs to a study of blood T cells in healthy people across ages. Study results and limitations: Estimated diversity that came from one million T cells was considered an underestimate. It was the long-lived donors that had more naive CD4+ cells and higher diversity than aged donors.

Caucasian, healthy and from Russia, the donors were aged between about 6 and 100. With a J-beta primer mix and a sample-barcoded 5' primer, a second PCR ran about 7 to 12 cycles. TCRdb re-called the 5' RACE reads through MiXCR, storing one row per CDR3 protein. This sample has 650,000 to 1,000,000 distinct CDR3 sequences, with about half found just once. The sample comprised blood. The receptor was isolated from a man older than 75 in good health.

The CDR3, as DNA: TGTGCCAGCAGCCCCCTTCCTCGAGCGGACTTAAACCCCTACGAGCAGTACTTC. This sequence encodes CASSPLPRADLNPYEQYF. This chain links TRBV6-2 or TRBV6-3 with TRBJ2-7; possibly TRBD2 for D (5 bases). V gave up 6 bases and J gave up 2 bases, with 26 bases separating them. This CDR3 region has 18 residues. The germline V gene has CDR1 MNHEY and CDR2 SVGEGT.